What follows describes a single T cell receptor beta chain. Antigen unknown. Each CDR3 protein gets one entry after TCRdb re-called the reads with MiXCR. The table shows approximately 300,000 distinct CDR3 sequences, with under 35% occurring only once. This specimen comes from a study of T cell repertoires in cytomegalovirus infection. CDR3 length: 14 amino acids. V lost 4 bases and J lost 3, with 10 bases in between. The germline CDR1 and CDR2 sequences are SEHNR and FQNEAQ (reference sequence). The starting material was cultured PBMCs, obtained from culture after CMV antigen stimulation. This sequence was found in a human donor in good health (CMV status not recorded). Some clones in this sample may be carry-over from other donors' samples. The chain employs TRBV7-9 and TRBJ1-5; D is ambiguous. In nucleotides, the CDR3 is TGTGCCAGCAGCTCTGCAAATGACAATCAGCCCCAGCATTTT. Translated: CASSSANDNQPQHF.